This T cell receptor (beta chain) was retrieved from a study of T cells in Graves' hyperthyroidism and ophthalmopathy. Amplification targeted TCR beta CDR3 regions from RNA transcripts. The HTBI primer set was used in a first-round RT-PCR of the TCR CDR3. TCRdb passed the multiplex PCR reads through MiXCR, listing each CDR3 protein once. There are 300,000 to 400,000 distinct CDR3 sequences in the sample; about 14% occur only once, and 20% lies in the top ten. This clonotype was recorded many times. CDR1 and CDR2 from the germline V gene are SGHTA and FQGTGA. CDR3 size: 16 residues. The V and J ends lost 5 bases and 0 bases respectively, with 13 bases between them.

The sample was blood. V and J are TRBV7-3 and TRBJ2-2; a weak D match, TRBD2 (6 bases). The origin of this receptor is a woman aged 30 to 39 with Graves' ophthalmopathy. CDR3 in DNA: TGTGCCAGCAGCCCCACGGGCGGGGCGAACACCGGGGAGCTGTTTTTT. Its protein is CASSPTGGANTGELFF.